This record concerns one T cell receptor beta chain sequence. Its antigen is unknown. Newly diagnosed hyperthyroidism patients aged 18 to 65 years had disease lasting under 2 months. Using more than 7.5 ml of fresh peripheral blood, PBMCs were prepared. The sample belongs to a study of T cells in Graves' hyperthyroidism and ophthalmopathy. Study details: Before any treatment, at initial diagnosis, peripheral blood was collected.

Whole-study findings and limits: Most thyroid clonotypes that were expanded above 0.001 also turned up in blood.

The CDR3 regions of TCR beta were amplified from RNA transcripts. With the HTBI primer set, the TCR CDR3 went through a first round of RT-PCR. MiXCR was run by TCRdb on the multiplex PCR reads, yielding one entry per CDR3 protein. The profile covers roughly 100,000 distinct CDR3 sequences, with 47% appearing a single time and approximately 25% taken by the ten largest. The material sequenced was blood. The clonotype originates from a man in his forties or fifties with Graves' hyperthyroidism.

This CDR3 reads CSARTQGEVDTQYF. CDR3 nucleotide sequence: TGCAGTGCTAGGACCCAGGGGGAGGTAGATACGCAGTATTTT. This chain joins TRBV20-1 and TRBJ2-3, with D maybe TRBD1 (7 bases). This CDR3 has 14 amino acids. Between the trimmed V and J ends, which lost 3 bases and 5 bases, there was a span of 15 bases. CDR1 is DFQATT and CDR2 is SNEGSKA in the germline V gene (reference sequence).